This TCR beta chain is from a study of a mutant IDH1 vaccine in newly diagnosed glioma. Whole-study context: At weeks 1, 3, 5, 7, 11, 15, 19 and 23, patients received a vaccination, eight in all. Onset of vaccination occurred 4-6 weeks following radiotherapy alone, or with temozolomide cycles.

The table came from immunoSEQ multiplex PCR; TCRdb's copy has only in-frame clones and leaves some out. Here the sample spans 31,000 or so clones, about 73% being singletons. The CDR3 has 14 amino acids. Germline assignment: CDR1 KGHSH and CDR2 LQKENI. The V and J ends lost 4 bases and 3 bases, in that order; junction bases with no gene match: 3. Time point described: week 11, during vaccination. The study gave 300 ug of mutant IDH1 20-mer peptide per vaccine dose, with topical imiquimod. Overall study findings and caveats: A vaccine-induced immune response developed in approximately 94% of the patients.

For this clone: Its antigen remains unidentified.

This receptor was identified in a man younger than 40 with glioma. This specimen consisted of PBMCs, obtained from a glioma patient whose treatment included an IDH1 peptide vaccine. This chain links TRBV18 with TRBJ1-5; the match to TRBD1 covers 7 bases. CDR3 in amino acids: CASSHRGPNQPQHF. The CDR3 DNA reads as TGTGCCAGCTCACACAGGGGACCCAATCAGCCCCAGCATTTT.